The entry below describes one T cell receptor beta chain. Clones were sequenced by immunoSEQ multiplex PCR, and TCRdb holds only the in-frame ones, with some missing. The repertoire includes approximately 100,000 clones, about 90% of them detected once, and about 3.9% sits in the top ten. The sample is drawn from a study of identifying expanded T cells in peripheral blood. Germline V lookup: CDR1 LGHNT, CDR2 FRNRAP. The length of the CDR3 is 13 residues. Trimming cost V 6 bases and J 4 bases, with 12 bases left between them. The V gene is TRBV12-5, the J gene TRBJ1-2; D call uncertain. The sample was blood. This receptor was taken from a person aged 18 to 70 in good health. The DNA for the CDR3 is TGTGCTAGTGGCATAGACGTTCTCTATGGCTACACCTTC. Protein: CASGIDVLYGYTF.